The text below deals with one T cell receptor (beta chain). Through a sample-barcoded 5' primer and a J-beta primer mix, a second PCR was run for 7 to 11 cycles. Researchers report that a template-switch adaptor with 12 random nucleotides tagged each cDNA molecule. MiXCR was run by TCRdb on the 5' RACE reads, yielding one entry per CDR3 protein. The sample contains about 1.4 million distinct CDR3 sequences, around 55% of which appear only once. These data originate in a study of blood T cells in healthy people across ages. This clonotype was obtained from a man in his late teens or twenties in good health. Sequenced sample: blood.

CDR3 protein: CASSLPGWPHQFF. As DNA, the CDR3 is TGTGCCAGCAGTCTCCCAGGGTGGCCCCATCAGTTCTTC. J is TRBJ2-1 and V is TRBV27, with a weak D call TRBD1 (5 bases). Germline V lookup: CDR1 MNHEY, CDR2 SMNVEV (reference sequence). The CDR3 is made up of 13 amino acids. The germline V and J ends were trimmed by 5 bases and 13 bases, with 18 bases remaining between them.